This T cell receptor (beta chain) was recovered during a study of spatial heterogeneity in lung cancer (dated by TCRdb to the late 2010s). Regarding the research as a whole: Samples were obtained from 72 patients with early-stage, untreated non-small cell lung cancer from the lung TRACERx cohort. In non-small cell lung cancer, the study quantitatively compared TCR alpha and beta repertoires across several tumor regions, matched nontumor lung, and blood. Follow-up PBMC samples were sequenced whenever available, with a median time to follow-up of approximately 2 years after resection. In the raw uncorrected reads, each unique combination of TCR and UMI appeared more than ten times on average. More beta-chain than alpha-chain transcripts were consistently detected, likely reflecting higher beta-chain transcript abundance. At surgery, over 200 tumor regions, approximately 64 matched nontumor lung samples and more than 50 PBMC samples were TCR-sequenced for both alpha and beta chains. TCR repertoire features were related to nonsynonymous mutation counts determined by whole-exome sequencing of tumor tissue. The paper as a whole reports these results and caveats: Only roughly 15 patients were included in comparisons of baseline and follow-up blood repertoires. Additional single-cell paired TCR alpha and beta sequencing was considered necessary to confirm, at a functional level, the hypothesis that regional TCRs recognize regional mutations. Ubiquitous expanded tumor TCRs were found in blood more often at tumor resection than at routine follow-up.

Per the publication, the time point label means: blood at routine non-recurrence follow-up after resection. TCR sequencing used whole RNA extracted from tumor and nontumor lung tissue, or from cryopreserved PBMC samples, without cell sorting. Only patients for whom sufficient RNA was available from at least two tumor regions were selected for TCR sequencing. The CDR3 goes from the cysteine to the phenylalanine over 13 residues. Only the CDR3 portion is preserved as DNA: 39 bases, with reading frame beginning at the first base. The V end gives up 6 bases and the J end 4 bases, leaving 6 bases in the junction not matched to a gene. This clonotype was seen repeatedly, ten times or more. The antigen this receptor binds is unknown. No much larger clone is present one base from it, and per-base qualities are unavailable. The receptor library was made with 5' RACE. For sequencing, a NextSeq 500 was employed. In the TCR library protocol, a unique molecular identifier was attached to each TCR cDNA molecule so that PCR and sequencing errors could be corrected. In the authors' own workflow: TCR identification, UMI-based error correction and CDR3 extraction were all carried out with Decombinator tools. TCRs above a frequency of 2 per 1,000, corresponding to the top 1% of the tumor frequency distribution, were defined as expanded. Renyi diversity was calculated using the R vegan package after each repertoire was subsampled 100 times to 5,000 TCRs. To build CDR3 similarity networks, amino acid triplet string-kernel similarity was used, and CDR3s were connected when their pairwise similarity was above 0.82. TCRdb reran the public reads through fastp at Q25 and MiXCR, keeping productive beta chains. Records with the same CDR3 protein are collapsed into one entry carrying the most frequent genes and DNA. TCRdb, not the original authors, processed these V and J calls. Across this sample there are about 47,000 distinct CDR3 sequences, with around 7.7% seen only once. 35% of the sample lies in the top ten.

This sequence was found in a female donor with early-stage non-small cell lung cancer. Sequenced material: PBMCs, taken at follow-up. The V gene is TRBV12-3 or TRBV12-4 and the J gene is TRBJ2-7, with TRBD1 identical over 7 junction bases. The CDR3 region: CASSPDRLYEQYF. The DNA is TGTGCCAGCAGCCCGGACAGGTTGTACGAGCAGTACTTC.